The 21 T cell receptor beta chains below come from one sample, sequenced in a study of tumor and adjacent non-tumor tissue in lung cancer. No cell sorting was done before RNA was extracted from the tissue. The library came from three nested PCR rounds adapted from ARM-PCR protocols. TCRdb fed the multiplex PCR reads into MiXCR, producing one record per CDR3 protein. The sample has about 120,000 distinct CDR3 sequences; 66% are singletons. Sample: lung tumor tissue. These receptors all stem from a man younger than 40 with non-small cell lung cancer.

With regard to this clonotype: This may be a read error: a much more frequent sequence differs by one nucleotide. The V and J genes are TRBV29-1 and TRBJ2-1; the match to TRBD2 covers 10 bases. The CDR3 consists of 16 residues. CDR1 is SQVTM and CDR2 is ANQGSEA in the germline V gene. The CDR3 DNA is TGCAGCGTAGCGGGGGGGGCGAGGGAGAATTACAAAGAGCAGTTCTTC. Protein: CSVAGGARENYKEQFF.

A remark on this clonotype: A read error may explain this, as a much larger clone is one base away. The chain recombines TRBV20-1 with TRBJ2-3, with D perhaps matching TRBD2 (7 bases). Trimming took off 2 bases at V and 7 bases at J, with 16 bases between the two ends. Germline V lookup: CDR1 DFQATT, CDR2 SNEGSKA (reference sequence). The CDR3 runs 14 residues. CDR3 DNA: TGCAGTGCTAGATCGGGGCGGGGGACATATACGCAGTATTTT. This translates into CSARSGRGTYTQYF.

This clonotype was counted a few times. Because it lacks the conserved phenylalanine or tryptophan at the end, this CDR3 is likely a read error. It is unclear where the CDR3 begins or ends on the DNA, so no DNA is shown, and the CDR3 is as TCRdb lists it. The rearrangement joins TRBV5-6 to TRBJ1-6. Germline V gene data show CDR1 as SGHDT and CDR2 as YYEEEE. Termini included, the CDR3 measures 13 amino acids. The CDR3 loop reads CASSLGHNSPPHL.

There are many counts of this clonotype. The J gene is TRBJ2-4, the V gene TRBV6-2 or TRBV6-3; D possibly corresponds to TRBD1 (5 bases). V lost 5 bases, J lost 8 bases, and 16 bases lay in between. Germline CDR1 is MNHEY and CDR2 is SVGEGT. CDR3 length: 14 amino acids. CDR3 DNA: TGTGCCAGCAGTAAGGGGCCCGAAGGGGACATTCAGTACTTC. Translation gives CASSKGPEGDIQYF.

Many counts were recorded for this clonotype. The chain has TRBV20-1 and TRBJ1-4; a weak D match, TRBD1 (6 bases). Germline-derived CDR1 and CDR2 are DFQATT and SNEGSKA (reference sequence). V lost 5 bases and J lost 8, with 18 bases in between. This CDR3 is 14 amino acids long. As DNA, the CDR3 is TGCAGTGCTCAGACGGCAGGGGCAGGGGAAAAACTGTTTTTT. It specifies CSAQTAGAGEKLFF.

Worth noting for this clonotype: The missing conserved phenylalanine or tryptophan at the end of this CDR3 makes a read error likely. J is TRBJ2-3 and V is TRBV11-3; no reliable D call. Trimming cost V 6 bases and J 2 bases, with 9 bases left between them. CDR1 and CDR2 from the germline V gene are SGHNT and YENEEA. The CDR3 has 13 residues. The chain's CDR3 is CASRREHTDTQYL. CDR3 DNA sequence: TGTGCCAGCAGACGTGAACACACAGATACGCAGTATCTT.

A word on this clonotype: Germline and junction disagree at one end, which may indicate a read error. V and J are TRBV12-3 or TRBV12-4 and TRBJ2-5; 10 bases fit TRBD2. This CDR3 contains 16 residues. The CDR3: CASSEPWTSGQKTQYF. The CDR3 nucleotides are TGTGCCAGCAGCGAACCATGGACTAGCGGCCAAAAGACCCAGTACTTC.

This clonotype turned up a few times. A much more abundant neighbour one base away suggests this may be a read error. V and J are TRBV6-2 or TRBV6-3 and TRBJ1-5; unclear D gene. Trimming stripped 5 bases from V and 7 bases from J, with 12 bases between. CDR1 and CDR2 from the germline V gene are MNHEY and SVGEGT. The CDR3 is 13 amino acids. The CDR3 DNA follows: TGTGCCAGCAGTGGAGGAGGTATCCAGCCCCAGCATTTT. It translates to CASSGGGIQPQHF.

About this clonotype: Possible read error: a much larger clone is one base away. The chain employs TRBV20-1 and TRBJ1-2; D is ambiguous. The CDR3 runs 13 residues. Germline V lookup: CDR1 DFQATT, CDR2 SNEGSKA (reference sequence). DNA for the CDR3: TGCAGTGCTAGAGTCGGGTACTCGTATGCCTACACCTTC. It is translated as CSARVGYSYAYTF.

This clonotype was counted a single time. An end of the junction does not agree with germline; a read error may underlie this. DNA for the CDR3: TGCAGTGCTCATACTCGCGGGGGTTACAAGGAGCAGTTCTTC. Protein sequence: CSAHTRGGYKEQFF. The chain carries TRBV20-1 and TRBJ2-1; 7 bases are a match to TRBD2. The CDR3 totals 14 residues. Per germline, CDR1 DFQATT and CDR2 SNEGSKA (reference sequence).

This clonotype is labeled medium-sized. The chain combines TRBV20-1 with TRBJ2-1, with 11 bases aligning to TRBD2. Unmatched junction bases numbered 0, after V lost 3 bases and J lost 2 bases. This CDR3 has 14 amino acids. Per the germline V gene, CDR1 is DFQATT and CDR2 is SNEGSKA (reference sequence). The CDR3: CSARTSGAYNEQFF. In DNA, the CDR3 is TGCAGTGCTAGGACTAGCGGGGCCTACAATGAGCAGTTCTTC.

This clonotype occurred a few times. One base away lies a much larger clone, so this may be a sequencing read error. CDR3 region: CASGLGQGEAFF. In DNA form, the CDR3 reads TGTGCCAGCGGCCTCGGTCAGGGGGAAGCTTTCTTT. V and J are TRBV6-2 or TRBV6-3 and TRBJ1-1, with D tentatively TRBD1 (6 bases). CDR3 length equals 12 residues. V was shortened by 8 bases and J by 8 bases, with 15 bases between the two germline ends. Germline V gene sequence: CDR1 MNHEY, CDR2 SVGEGT.

To note about this clonotype: A much more abundant neighbour one base away suggests this may be a read error. J is TRBJ2-1 and V is TRBV14; D remains unclear. The CDR3 contains 13 residues. CDR1 and CDR2 from the germline V gene are SGHDN and FVKESK. CDR3 sequence reads: CASNQDMRSEQFF. Written as DNA, the CDR3 is TGTGCCAGCAACCAAGATATGCGGAGTGAGCAGTTCTTC.

About this clonotype: A much more abundant neighbour one base away suggests this may be a read error. The CDR3 protein is CVSSDGQATNEKLFF. CDR3 bases: TGTGTCAGCAGCGATGGACAGGCAACTAATGAAAAACTGTTTTTT. J is TRBJ1-4 and V is TRBV5-4, with 7 bases identical to TRBD1. Germline V gives CDR1 SGHNT, CDR2 YYREEE (reference sequence). This CDR3 region has 15 residues.

Notes on this clonotype: A read error is possible here, since a much larger clone lies one base away. The gene calls are TRBV5-5 and TRBJ2-7, with D tentatively TRBD1 or TRBD2 (5 bases each). The CDR3 extends over 13 amino acids. V dropped 4 bases and J dropped 0 bases, with 8 bases sitting between them. Looked up from germline, CDR1 is SGHKS and CDR2 is YYEKEE (reference sequence). The CDR3 is CASSRGTSYEQYF. CDR3 coding DNA: TGTGCCAGCAGCCGGGGCACCTCCTACGAGCAGTACTTC. The full variable domain, in which reference TRBV5-5 and TRBJ2-7 provide the parts outside the CDR3, is DAGVTQSPTHLIKTRGQQVTLRCSPISGHKSVSWYQQVLGQGPQFIFQYYEKEERGRGNFPDRFSARQFPNYSSELNVNALLLGDSALYLCASSRGTSYEQYFGPGTRLTVT.

Of note for this clonotype: An end of the junction does not agree with germline; a read error may underlie this. The genes are TRBV20-1 and TRBJ2-1; TRBD2 aligns across 7 bases. The CDR3 has 13 amino acids. The germline gives CDR1 DFQATT, CDR2 SNEGSKA (reference sequence). The CDR3 DNA follows: TGCAGTGCCGTGCAAGCGGGAAGGAATGAGCAGTTTTTC. This encodes CSAVQAGRNEQFF.

Points on this clonotype: One end of the junction does not line up with germline, which may come from a read error. The chain has TRBV5-1 and TRBJ2-1, with D hard to call. The CDR3 runs to 14 residues. CDR1 is SGHRS and CDR2 is YFSETQ in the germline V gene. CDR3 nucleotides: TGCGCCAGCTGCTCCGGAAGCTCCTACAGTGAGCAGTTCTTC. This codes for CASCSGSSYSEQFF.

This clonotype was seen only a few times. The junction and the germline gene differ at one end; a read error may be behind it. J is TRBJ2-7 and V is TRBV6-1; 11 bases agree with TRBD1. Germline V gene lookup returns CDR1 MNHNS and CDR2 SASEGT. The CDR3 has 14 residues. The CDR3 nucleotides read TGTGCCAGCGGTGAAAGGGACAGGGGGAACGAGCAGTACTTC. As protein: CASGERDRGNEQYF.

This clonotype showed up just once. This sequence may be a read error, since a much larger clone differs from it by one base. This CDR3 is missing its conserved last phenylalanine or tryptophan, likely due to a read error. The genes are TRBV4-3 and TRBJ2-5; the match to TRBD2 covers 9 bases. CDR1 and CDR2 from the germline V gene are LGHNA and YSLEER. The CDR3 is 15 residues long. The V segment lost 0 bases and the J segment 1 base; nucleotides outside the gene matches: 0. CDR3 residues: CASSQERGGQETQYS. The CDR3 DNA sequence: TGCGCCAGCAGCCAAGAGCGGGGGGGCCAAGAGACCCAGTACTCC.

V is TRBV29-1 and J is TRBJ1-1; TRBD1 matches at 9 bases. Trimming cost V 6 bases and J 3 bases; bases outside gene matches: 5. The germline V gene has CDR1 SQVTM and CDR2 ANQGSEA. This CDR3 has 13 residues. The CDR3 loop reads CSVGTGCYTEAFF. CDR3 DNA: TGCAGCGTAGGGACAGGGTGCTACACTGAAGCTTTCTTT.

The table lists this clonotype with a few counts. A much larger clone sits a single nucleotide away, making a read error possible. The chain joins TRBV11-2 to TRBJ2-1; D unresolved. Germline V gives CDR1 SGHAT, CDR2 FQNNGV. Trimming cost V 5 bases and J 10 bases, with 12 bases left between them. This CDR3 region has 12 residues. The CDR3 bases are TGTGCCAGCAGCGCCCTGGCCACCGAGCAGTTCTTC. The encoded protein is CASSALATEQFF.